Below, 25 T cell receptor beta chains from the same sample are listed, as sequenced in a study of blood T cells in healthy people across ages. Primers used in a second PCR of roughly 6 to 11 cycles were a sample-barcoded 5' primer and a J-beta primer mix. TCRdb processed the 5' RACE reads anew with MiXCR; each CDR3 protein has one entry. This table has about 1.5 million distinct CDR3 sequences, roughly two fifths appearing once. Sequenced sample: blood. The receptors here all came from a woman aged 18 to 35 in good health.

This clonotype was seen a few times. V is TRBV29-1 and J is TRBJ1-5, with 8 positions matching TRBD1. The germline V gene encodes CDR1 SQVTM and CDR2 ANQGSEA. The J segment lost 7 bases and the V segment lost 5 bases, leaving 4 bases of the junction unmatched. There are 12 residues in the CDR3. The CDR3 DNA sequence: TGCAGCGTTCGGACAGGGAGGCAGCCCCAGCATTTT. This translates into CSVRTGRQPQHF.

This chain connects TRBV29-1 to TRBJ1-1; the D gene is possibly TRBD1 (5 bases). V was cut by 6 bases and J by 0 bases, with 8 bases left in between. CDR1 is SQVTM and CDR2 is ANQGSEA in the germline V gene. The CDR3 consists of 12 residues. In DNA form, the CDR3 reads TGCAGCGTCAGACAGATGAACACTGAAGCTTTCTTT. This translates into CSVRQMNTEAFF.

This clonotype was counted a few times. This chain links TRBV12-3 or TRBV12-4 with TRBJ2-5, with 8 bases fitting TRBD1. V gave up 5 bases and J gave up 4 bases; unmatched junction bases: 9. The CDR3 loop spans 15 amino acids. CDR3 residues: CASSPTGQVAETQYF. For the CDR3, the DNA is TGTGCCAGCAGTCCAACGGGACAGGTCGCAGAGACCCAGTACTTC.

The chain couples TRBV19 to TRBJ1-5, with unresolved D. Trimming shortened V by 8 bases and J by 4 bases, and 12 bases separated the two germline ends. Germline CDR1 reads LNHDA; CDR2 reads SQIVND (reference sequence). This CDR3 is 13 amino acids long. The DNA of the CDR3 is TGTGCCAGTTCGGAGTTAGCAAATCAGCCCCAGCATTTT. Its translation is CASSELANQPQHF.

CDR3 loop: CASRELSHNSPLHF. DNA for the CDR3: TGTGCCAGCAGGGAGTTATCTCATAATTCACCCCTCCACTTT. The V gene is TRBV27, the J gene TRBJ1-6; D unresolved. The CDR3 covers 14 residues. Per the germline V gene, CDR1 is MNHEY and CDR2 is SMNVEV (reference sequence). Trimming shortened V by 6 bases and J by 5 bases, and 11 bases separated the two germline ends.

This clonotype has just a few counts. The CDR3 DNA is TGTGCCAGCAGTTTACTCGACACATCAGGGGGCGCGGGGCAGCCCCAGCATTTT. This sequence encodes CASSLLDTSGGAGQPQHF. The J gene is TRBJ1-5, the V gene TRBV27; 8 nucleotides line up with TRBD1. CDR3 length: 18 amino acids. The V gene's germline CDR1 is MNHEY and CDR2 SMNVEV (reference sequence). V dropped 2 bases and J dropped 7; count of bases not matched to a gene: 16.

The chain joins TRBV15 to TRBJ2-7, with D possibly being TRBD2 (6 bases). The CDR3 extends over 16 amino acids. Germline V CDR1 and CDR2: LNHNV, YYDKDF (reference sequence). Trimming left V 1 base short and J 3 bases short, with 16 bases between. CDR3 nucleotide sequence: TGTGCCACCAGCAGAGCCGCGGAGGGCTCGTTCTACGAGCAGTACTTC. This encodes CATSRAAEGSFYEQYF. The whole variable domain, remainder taken from reference TRBV15 and TRBJ2-7, is DAMVIQNPRYQVTQFGKPVTLSCSQTLNHNVMYWYQQKSSQAPKLLFHYYDKDFNNEADTPDNFQSRRPNTSFCFLDIRSPGLGDTAMYLCATSRAAEGSFYEQYFGPGTRLTVT.

This chain connects TRBV7-3 to TRBJ1-4; 7 nucleotides match TRBD1. V dropped 5 bases and J dropped 8; count of bases not matched to a gene: 11. The germline V gene has CDR1 SGHTA and CDR2 FQGTGA. The CDR3 loop spans 15 amino acids. The CDR3 region has the DNA TGTGCCAGCAGCCGAAAAGGGGGCCCGGGCGAAAAACTGTTTTTT. Its protein is CASSRKGGPGEKLFF.

Note on this clonotype: A much larger clone sits a single nucleotide away, making a read error possible. The chain is built from TRBV12-3 or TRBV12-4 and TRBJ2-1; 8 bases fit TRBD2. The CDR3 consists of 15 residues. V shed 6 bases and J 0 bases; nucleotides not matched to a gene: 4. CDR3 loop: CASSPLAVSYNEQFF. CDR3 DNA sequence: TGTGCCAGCAGCCCACTAGCGGTCTCCTACAATGAGCAGTTCTTC.

Points on this clonotype: This could be a read error, since a much larger clone is one nucleotide away. This chain links TRBV5-1 with TRBJ1-1; D gene unclear. Germline lookup yields CDR1 SGHRS and CDR2 YFSETQ. Trimming left V 4 bases short and J 0 bases short, with 7 bases between. This CDR3 has 13 amino acids. In DNA form, the CDR3 reads TGCGCCAGCAGCGAGATAGTGAACACTGAAGCTTTCTTT. The encoded protein is CASSEIVNTEAFF.

The CDR3 sequence: CSDLDRGLLNYGYTF. The DNA of the CDR3 is TGCAGCGATCTGGACAGGGGGCTTCTCAACTATGGCTACACCTTC. The chain uses TRBV29-1 and TRBJ1-2, with TRBD1 identical over 11 bases. V lost 7 bases and J lost 2; bases outside the gene matches: 9. Germline CDR1 SQVTM, CDR2 ANQGSEA. The CDR3 consists of 15 residues.

This chain joins TRBV20-1 and TRBJ2-3; tentative D call: TRBD2 (5 bases). The CDR3 runs 13 residues. Germline assignment: CDR1 DFQATT and CDR2 SNEGSKA (reference sequence). V dropped 6 bases and J dropped 2 bases, with 12 bases sitting between them. CDR3 coding DNA: TGCAGTGCCTTCGACTACGACACAGATACGCAGTATTTT. This codes for CSAFDYDTDTQYF.

This clonotype showed up just a few times. The chain links TRBV12-3 or TRBV12-4 to TRBJ1-2; maybe TRBD1 (5 bases). Deletions cut 2 bases from V and 4 bases from J, with 8 bases between. The CDR3 consists of 13 residues. The CDR3 nucleotides read TGTGCCAGCAGTTTAATGACAGCCTATGGCTACACCTTC. Residues: CASSLMTAYGYTF.

The gene calls are TRBV20-1 and TRBJ1-2; D ambiguous. CDR1 is DFQATT, CDR2 SNEGSKA, per germline (reference sequence). CDR3 size: 12 residues. V lost 7 bases and J lost 7, with 16 bases in between. The DNA for the CDR3 is TGCAGTGTTCAGACTAACCAGGTTGGCTACACCTTC. Translating gives CSVQTNQVGYTF.

J is TRBJ2-2 and V is TRBV18, with no clear D. Germline assignment: CDR1 KGHSH and CDR2 LQKENI. The CDR3 length is 14 residues. The germline V and J ends were trimmed by 0 bases and 5 bases, with 7 bases remaining between them. The DNA for the CDR3 is TGTGCCAGCTCACCACCGGCAGGTACCGGGGAGCTGTTTTTT. It specifies CASSPPAGTGELFF.

The chain links TRBV20-1 to TRBJ2-7; maybe TRBD1 (5 bases). Germline V gene data show CDR1 as DFQATT and CDR2 as SNEGSKA (reference sequence). There are 14 residues in the CDR3. V was shortened by 6 bases and J by 0 bases, with 15 bases between the two germline ends. CDR3 protein: CSAQAGLSSYEQYF. The DNA for the CDR3 is TGCAGTGCCCAGGCAGGGTTGAGCTCCTACGAGCAGTACTTC.

The chain employs TRBV27 and TRBJ2-1, with D possibly being TRBD2 (6 bases). With 5 bases removed from V and 6 bases from J, the gap between germline ends came to 17 bases. This CDR3 spans 15 amino acids. Germline V gene data show CDR1 as MNHEY and CDR2 as SMNVEV (reference sequence). CDR3 in DNA: TGTGCCAGCAGTCCCCATAAGGGAGGTGGCAATGAGCAGTTCTTC. The encoded protein is CASSPHKGGGNEQFF.

The chain couples TRBV4-1 to TRBJ2-7; possibly TRBD2 for D (6 bases). The V gene lost 0 bases and the J gene lost 2 bases, with 8 bases spanning the gap. The CDR3 has 14 residues. Germline lookup yields CDR1 MGHRA and CDR2 YSYEKL. This chain's CDR3 is CASSQDWGAYEQYF. Written as DNA, the CDR3 is TGCGCCAGCAGCCAAGATTGGGGGGCCTACGAGCAGTACTTC.

The chain couples TRBV7-2 to TRBJ2-5; 10 bases align to TRBD1. TRBJ2-7 explains the end of the DNA better; the J call may be wrong. Germline assignment: CDR1 SGHTA and CDR2 FQGNSA. The CDR3 extends over 15 amino acids. The CDR3 spells CASSVRDRGTIEQYF. As DNA, the CDR3 is TGTGCCAGCTCCGTCCGGGACAGGGGTACTATCGAGCAGTACTTC.

The J gene is TRBJ1-2, the V gene TRBV27, with TRBD1 matching 7 bases. This CDR3 region has 13 residues. V lost 5 bases, J lost 8 bases, and 8 bases stayed unmatched. Germline CDR1 and CDR2: MNHEY and SMNVEV (reference sequence). The CDR3 protein is CASSAYRGRGYTF. The CDR3 DNA is TGTGCCAGCAGTGCCTACAGGGGAAGGGGCTACACCTTC.

Comments on this clonotype: One end of the junction does not line up with germline, which may come from a read error. This rearrangement joins TRBV5-1 to TRBJ1-5, with D possibly matching TRBD1 (6 bases). CDR1 and CDR2 (germline): SGHRS, YFSETQ. This CDR3 comprises 18 residues. In nucleotides, the CDR3 is TGCGCCAGCAGCTGGGGTTCGTTATGGGGGGCTAGCAATCAGCGCCAGCATTTT. Translating gives CASSWGSLWGASNQRQHF.

This clonotype came up a few times. The chain combines TRBV10-3 with TRBJ1-2, with D unresolved. Trimming pared 6 bases from V and 8 bases from J, leaving 19 bases between. This CDR3 has 14 residues. CDR1 and CDR2 from the germline V gene are ENHRY and SYGVKD. The CDR3 DNA sequence: TGTGCCATCAGGCAGACCTCTATTTTGGGCGGCTACACCTTC. Amino acids: CAIRQTSILGGYTF.

The chain is built from TRBV25-1 and TRBJ2-3; the match to TRBD2 covers 10 bases. This CDR3 has 15 residues. Germline V gene sequence: CDR1 MGHDK, CDR2 SYGVNS. The trim removed 3 bases at V and 5 bases at J, leaving 5 bases unmatched. DNA of the CDR3: TGTGCCAGCAGTGATGGGACTAGCGAGAGAGATACGCAGTATTTT. It encodes CASSDGTSERDTQYF.

This rearrangement joins TRBV29-1 to TRBJ2-4; tentatively, D is TRBD2 (7 bases). TRBJ2-7 explains the end of the DNA better; the J call may be wrong. The CDR3 is 12 residues long. Germline V CDR1 and CDR2: SQVTM, ANQGSEA. CDR3 DNA sequence: TGCAGCGCTACATTGGGGGGGCGCGAGCAGTACTTC. Translating gives CSATLGGREQYF.

This clonotype appeared a single time. The chain uses TRBV30 and TRBJ2-1, with D perhaps matching TRBD1 (6 bases). The CDR3 has 13 amino acids. Germline values: CDR1 GTSNPN, CDR2 SVGIG (reference sequence). Trimming shortened V by 8 bases and J by 7 bases, and 18 bases separated the two germline ends. The CDR3 DNA reads TGTGCCGCTGATAGGGGGAGCGGAAATGAGCAGTTCTTC. Encoded protein: CAADRGSGNEQFF.